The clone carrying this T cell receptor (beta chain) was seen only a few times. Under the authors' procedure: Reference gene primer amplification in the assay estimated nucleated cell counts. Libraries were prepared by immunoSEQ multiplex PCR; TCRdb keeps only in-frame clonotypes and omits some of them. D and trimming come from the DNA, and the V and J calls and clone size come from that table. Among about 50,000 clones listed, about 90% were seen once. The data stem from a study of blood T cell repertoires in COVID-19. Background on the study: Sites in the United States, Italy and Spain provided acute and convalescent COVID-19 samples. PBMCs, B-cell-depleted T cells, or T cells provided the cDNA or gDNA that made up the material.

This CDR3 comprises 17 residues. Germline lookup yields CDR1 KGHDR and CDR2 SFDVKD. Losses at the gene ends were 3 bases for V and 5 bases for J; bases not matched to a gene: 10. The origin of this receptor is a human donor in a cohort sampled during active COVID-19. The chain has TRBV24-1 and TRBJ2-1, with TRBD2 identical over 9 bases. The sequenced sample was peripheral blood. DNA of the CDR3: TGTGCCACCAGTGATCCCTCGACTAGCGGAATAAACAATGAGCAGTTCTTC. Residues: CATSDPSTSGINNEQFF.